The rows below give T cell receptor beta chains drawn from one sample of a study of T cells in narcolepsy. Using immunoSEQ multiplex PCR, the repertoire was profiled, and TCRdb retains in-frame clones only, with some absent. The sample carries around 30,000 clones, around 83% recorded once. The sample comprised CD45RA- memory CD4+ T cells from PBMCs. These TCRs come from a human donor with narcolepsy. CDR3s include the opening cysteine and the closing phenylalanine or tryptophan. D genes are given only for firm matches. Only part of the rows carry a size: once, few, many, or a class if the clone is expanded.

cdr3_length j_call clone_size d_call v_call cdr3_nt cdr3_aa
13 TRBJ1-6 - - TRBV2 TGTGCCAGCAATGGCGCTCAGAGGTCACCCCTCCACTTT CASNGAQRSPLHF
15 TRBJ2-5 - TRBD1 TRBV7-2 TGTGCCAGCATCGCACCAGGGACAGGGGTAGAGACCCAGTACTTC CASIAPGTGVETQYF
14 TRBJ1-2 once - TRBV6-6 TGTGCCAGCAGTGCCGAGGGGGGCGCGGGTGGCTACACCTTC CASSAEGGAGGYTF
15 TRBJ1-2 - TRBD1 TRBV27 TGTGCCAGCAGTCTTACCCTAGGGACAGTATCTGGCTACACCTTC CASSLTLGTVSGYTF
13 TRBJ2-7 - - TRBV7-3 TGTGCCAGCGCACAAACCCGGGCGGGAGAGCAGTACTTC CASAQTRAGEQYF
14 TRBJ1-1 - TRBD1 TRBV6-1 TGTGCCAGCAATGTAAGGGGACAGGGGACTGAGGCTTTCTTT CASNVRGQGTEAFF
15 TRBJ2-1 - TRBD2 TRBV7-2 TGTGCCAGCAGCCGGGGGACTAGCGAGTACAATGAGCAGTTCTTC CASSRGTSEYNEQFF
14 TRBJ2-7 - - TRBV4-3 TGCGCCAGCAGCCAAGATCTCCAGGGCTACGAGCAGTACTTC CASSQDLQGYEQYF
15 TRBJ2-2 - - TRBV6-6 TGTGCCAGCAGCCGTCAGCCCGCGAACACCGGGGAGCTGTTTTTT CASSRQPANTGELFF
15 TRBJ2-1 - TRBD2 TRBV11-2 TGTGCCAGCAGCTTAGCGGGGGGGGAATACAATGAGCAGTTCTTC CASSLAGGEYNEQFF
14 TRBJ2-7 - TRBD1 TRBV7-2 TGTGCCAGCAGTTCCGGGACAGGGGAGTACGAGCAGTACTTC CASSSGTGEYEQYF
14 TRBJ1-5 - - TRBV6-5 TGTGCCAGCAGTGAAGACGGTCACAATCAGCCCCAGCATTTT CASSEDGHNQPQHF
14 TRBJ1-6 - - TRBV7-2 TGTGCCAGCAGCTCACGGGGCGGGGACTCACCCCTCCACTTT CASSSRGGDSPLHF
14 TRBJ2-7 - TRBD2 TRBV4-3 TGCGCCAGCAGCCAAGGCGAGCGGGGGACCGAGCAGTACTTC CASSQGERGTEQYF
14 TRBJ2-5 - TRBD1 TRBV6-6 TGTGCCAGCAACCCGGACAGGGCGGTAAAGACCCAGTACTTC CASNPDRAVKTQYF
13 TRBJ1-1 - - TRBV9 TGTGCCAGCAGCGTAAATCTCGGTGGAGCAGCTTTCTTT CASSVNLGGAAFF
14 TRBJ2-1 few TRBD1 TRBV5-6 TGTGCCAGCAGCTTGGCCGGGACAGCGAATGAGCAGTTCTTC CASSLAGTANEQFF
14 TRBJ2-7 - TRBD1 TRBV10-2 TGCGCCAGCAGTGTTGGCGGACAGGGGAATGAGCAGTACTTC CASSVGGQGNEQYF
15 TRBJ1-2 - TRBD1 TRBV6-4 TGTGCCAGCAGTTCAAGAACCGGGACAGGGGGCGGCTACACCTTC CASSSRTGTGGGYTF
16 TRBJ2-3 - - TRBV5-6 TGTGCCAGCAGCTATTTCGGTGGCTACGGGACGGATACGCAGTATTTT CASSYFGGYGTDTQYF
13 TRBJ1-1 - - TRBV7-7 TGTGCCAGCAGCCCAACGAGGGGCGGTGAAGCTTTCTTT CASSPTRGGEAFF
14 TRBJ2-1 - TRBD2 TRBV5-1 TGCGCCAGCGGCTTAAGGGACTATTACAATGAGCAGTTCTTC CASGLRDYYNEQFF
14 TRBJ2-7 - - TRBV27 TGTGCCAGCAGTCCACGAGGGAATACCTACGAGCAGTACTTC CASSPRGNTYEQYF
17 TRBJ1-2 - - TRBV7-6 TGTGCCAGCAGCCTGGAACATGAATCTCGACAGGCCTATGGCTACACCTTC CASSLEHESRQAYGYTF
12 TRBJ2-3 - - TRBV5-4 TGTGCCAGCAGCTTAGATCCCGATACGCAGTATTTT CASSLDPDTQYF
13 TRBJ2-2 once - TRBV18 TGTGCCAGCTCACCAAGTCTCACCGGGGAGCTGTTTTTT CASSPSLTGELFF
15 TRBJ1-2 - TRBD1 TRBV4-2 TGTGCCAGCAGCCAAGTGACAGGGGGTGACTATGGCTACACCTTC CASSQVTGGDYGYTF
17 TRBJ2-2 - - TRBV6-4 TGTGCCAGCTCCGCTAGATTCGACAGTTCGAACACCGGGGAGCTGTTTTTT CASSARFDSSNTGELFF
15 TRBJ1-6 - - TRBV5-1 TGCGCCAGCAGCACAGCAGGGTTCAATAATTCACCCCTCCACTTT CASSTAGFNNSPLHF
15 TRBJ1-1 - TRBD1 TRBV11-1 TGTGCCAGCAGCTCGAACCGACAGGGGACTCTTGAAGCTTTCTTT CASSSNRQGTLEAFF
13 TRBJ1-1 few - TRBV29-1 TGCAGCGTTGGCTTGGCGGGAAACACTGAAGTTTTCTTT CSVGLAGNTEVFF
14 TRBJ1-1 - - TRBV7-6 TGTGCCAGCAGCTCGAGGCAGACAAGCACTGAAGCTTTCTTT CASSSRQTSTEAFF
16 TRBJ2-3 - TRBD1 TRBV4-3 TGCGCCAGCAGTGGGGACAGGGATCGACTCACAGATACGCAGTATTTT CASSGDRDRLTDTQYF
15 TRBJ2-7 - TRBD2 TRBV7-2 TGTGCCAGCAGGCCTAGCGGGGGGGCCGACTACGAGCAGTACTTC CASRPSGGADYEQYF
13 TRBJ1-1 few - TRBV29-1 TGCAGCGTTGGGACAGACCCTAACACTGAAGCTTTCTTT CSVGTDPNTEAFF
17 TRBJ1-4 few - TRBV5-4 TGTGCCAGCAGCTCCCCGGGACCGAGCAGGAGGGGTGAAAAACTGTTTTTT CASSSPGPSRRGEKLFF
17 TRBJ2-2 few - TRBV5-4 TGTGCCAGCAGCCTGGGGCGAGGGGCCTCTTTGGGAGGGGAGCTGTTTTTT CASSLGRGASLGGELFF
15 TRBJ1-1 - TRBD1 TRBV9 TGTGCCAGCAGCACTGACAGGGGGATGAACACTGAAGCTTTCTTT CASSTDRGMNTEAFF
16 TRBJ1-2 - - TRBV5-5 TGTGCCAGCAGCTTGTTAGGTCAGGGGCCGAGGTATGGCTACACCTTC CASSLLGQGPRYGYTF
14 TRBJ1-4 few - TRBV10-1 TGCGCCAGCAGTGACCGGATCCCTAATGAAAAACTGTTTTTT CASSDRIPNEKLFF
15 TRBJ2-3 - - TRBV7-2 TGTGCCAGCAGCTTAGAGTTGGTAGGGCAAGATACGCAGTATTTT CASSLELVGQDTQYF
16 TRBJ2-3 - - TRBV5-4 TGTGCCAGCACCCAAGGTCAGGGTCTAAGCACAGATACGCAGTATTTT CASTQGQGLSTDTQYF
14 TRBJ2-7 - TRBD1 TRBV19 TGTGCCAGTAGTAAACAGGGGGCCGGCTACGAGCAGTACTTC CASSKQGAGYEQYF
13 TRBJ1-5 - - TRBV7-3 TGTGCCAGCCCCGATGGGGGGCTTCAGCCCCAGCATTTT CASPDGGLQPQHF
14 TRBJ1-5 - - TRBV10-3 TGTGCCATCAGAAAGGGTGATGGCAATCAGCCCCAGCATTTT CAIRKGDGNQPQHF
16 TRBJ2-1 few TRBD1 TRBV13 TGTGCCAGCAGCCGCGGGACAGGAGCCTCAAACAATGAGCAGTTCTTC CASSRGTGASNNEQFF
14 TRBJ2-7 - - TRBV5-8 TGTGCCAGCAGCTTGGTACTTCAGGGCCCCGAGCAGTACTTC CASSLVLQGPEQYF
14 TRBJ2-6 - TRBD1 TRBV28 TGTGCCACCGAGACAGGGGCTGGGGCCAACGTCCTGACTTTC CATETGAGANVLTF
16 TRBJ1-3 - - TRBV4-3 TGCGCCAGCAGCCAAACGGTTCTGGGGATTGCGGACACCATATATTTT CASSQTVLGIADTIYF
13 TRBJ1-5 - - TRBV6-1 TGTGCCAGTGGGACATACAGCAATCAGCCCCAGCATTTT CASGTYSNQPQHF